Following are 31 T cell receptor beta chains from one sample sequenced in a study of shared clonotypes between healthy human individuals. Libraries were prepared by immunoSEQ multiplex PCR; TCRdb keeps only in-frame clonotypes and omits some of them. The data contain approximately 620,000 clones, 95% to 98% of them singletons. Sequenced input: naive CD4+ T cells sorted from blood. Regarding subset: CD45RA+ positively selected. The receptors derive from a woman in her twenties or thirties in good health.

This chain connects TRBV11-3 to TRBJ1-1; D not resolved. This CDR3 is built from 14 residues. V was shortened by 0 bases and J by 2 bases, with 7 bases between the two germline ends. The germline gives CDR1 SGHNT, CDR2 YENEEA. CDR3 protein: CASSLDGPNTEAFF. The CDR3 nucleotides are TGTGCCAGCAGCTTAGACGGACCCAACACTGAAGCTTTCTTT.

This chain joins TRBV2 and TRBJ2-2, with 7 bases identical to TRBD2. Per germline, CDR1 SNHLY and CDR2 FYNNEI. The V gene end was trimmed by 3 bases and the J gene end by 3 bases; junction bases not matched to a gene: 4. CDR3 size: 15 residues. The DNA for the CDR3 is TGTGCCAGCAGTGATGAGCGGGGTCACACCGGGGAGCTGTTTTTT. It is translated as CASSDERGHTGELFF.

This chain links TRBV4-1 with TRBJ1-4; tentatively, D is TRBD1 (6 bases). Germline CDR1 is MGHRA and CDR2 is YSYEKL. The CDR3 has 19 residues. Trimming pared 3 bases from V and 0 bases from J, leaving 20 bases between. This CDR3 is CASSQYRDTTFATNEKLFF. The CDR3 DNA reads TGCGCCAGCAGCCAGTACCGGGACACGACTTTTGCAACTAATGAAAAACTGTTTTTT.

J is TRBJ2-7 and V is TRBV27, with D unclear. The CDR3 loop spans 10 amino acids. V was cut by 6 bases and J by 5 bases, with 5 bases left in between. Germline CDR1 MNHEY, CDR2 SMNVEV (reference sequence). CDR3 bases: TGTGCCAGCAGGTTGAACGAGCAGTACTTC. This translates into CASRLNEQYF.

CDR3 DNA sequence: TGCGCCAGCAGCATAGACGCGGACTATGGCTACACCTTC. It is translated as CASSIDADYGYTF. The chain recombines TRBV5-1 with TRBJ1-2; D remains ambiguous. Deletions cut 4 bases from V and 3 bases from J, with 10 bases between. The CDR3 contains 13 residues. Germline V gene data show CDR1 as SGHRS and CDR2 as YFSETQ. Filled out from reference TRBV5-1 and TRBJ1-2, the complete variable domain reads KAGVTQTPRYLIKTRGQQVTLSCSPISGHRSVSWYQQTPGQGLQFLFEYFSETQRNKGNFPGRFSGRQFSNSRSEMNVSTLELGDSALYLCASSIDADYGYTFGSGTRLTVV.

J is TRBJ2-3 and V is TRBV28; D is unclear. The V and J ends lost 5 bases and 0 bases respectively, with 15 bases between them. The germline V gene has CDR1 MDHEN and CDR2 SYDVKM. CDR3 length equals 16 residues. The chain's CDR3 is CASSPTPASSTDTQYF. The CDR3 DNA reads TGTGCCAGCAGTCCCACCCCGGCTTCTAGCACAGATACGCAGTATTTT.

The chain couples TRBV19 to TRBJ1-4; no firm D call. Germline V gene lookup returns CDR1 LNHDA and CDR2 SQIVND (reference sequence). V was trimmed by 1 base and J by 10 bases, leaving 16 bases between them. The CDR3 loop spans 15 amino acids. In DNA form, the CDR3 reads TGTGCCAGTAGTATAGGCGGTCGCCCCTCACGAAAACTGTTTTTT. Its translation: CASSIGGRPSRKLFF.

Turning to this clone: Other DNA sequences in the sample encode the same CDR3. The chain couples TRBV29-1 to TRBJ1-2; no clear D gene. V gave up 6 bases and J gave up 7 bases, with 12 bases separating them. The germline V gene has CDR1 SQVTM and CDR2 ANQGSEA. The CDR3 is 11 amino acids. CDR3 sequence: CSVTPEAGYTF. The DNA for the CDR3 is TGCAGCGTCACGCCGGAGGCTGGCTACACCTTC.

This sequence joins TRBV5-1 and TRBJ2-3; D is possibly TRBD2 (5 bases). CDR1 and CDR2 from the germline V gene are SGHRS and YFSETQ. The CDR3 sequence is 15 residues long. V was shortened by 7 bases and J by 2 bases, with 17 bases between the two germline ends. The CDR3 region has the DNA TGCGCCAGCGGACTCGGGTCCTCTAACACAGATACGCAGTATTTT. It is translated as CASGLGSSNTDTQYF.

V gene TRBV25-1 combines with J gene TRBJ2-7; 7 bases align to TRBD1. V dropped 9 bases and J dropped 3; count of bases not matched to a gene: 17. Looked up from germline, CDR1 is MGHDK and CDR2 is SYGVNS. The CDR3 contains 16 residues. This CDR3 reads CARNKNRDRTNYEQYF. CDR3 coding DNA: TGTGCCAGAAACAAAAACCGGGACAGAACCAACTACGAGCAGTACTTC.

J is TRBJ1-5 and V is TRBV2; D is uncertain. Germline CDR1 SNHLY, CDR2 FYNNEI. V was cut by 4 bases and J by 0 bases, with 10 bases left in between. This CDR3 has 15 amino acids. CDR3 bases: TGTGCCAGCAGTGTACAGCTGGATAGCAATCAGCCCCAGCATTTT. Its translation is CASSVQLDSNQPQHF.

This chain connects TRBV14 to TRBJ2-7, with 7 bases matching TRBD1. This CDR3 has 17 residues. Trimming removed 1 base from V and 3 bases from J; junction bases left unmatched: 12. Germline values: CDR1 SGHDN, CDR2 FVKESK. The CDR3 spells CASSQVQPGQFLYEQYF. For the CDR3, the DNA is TGTGCCAGCAGCCAAGTCCAGCCGGGACAGTTCCTCTACGAGCAGTACTTC.

The chain links TRBV9 to TRBJ2-3; no clear D. This CDR3 has 14 amino acids. V lost 0 bases and J lost 6, with 11 bases in between. Germline CDR1 is SGDLS and CDR2 is YYNGEE. As DNA, the CDR3 is TGTGCCAGCAGCGTAGCTACTTCCGACGATACGCAGTATTTT. Translating it yields CASSVATSDDTQYF.

This chain joins TRBV4-1 and TRBJ2-1, with D perhaps being TRBD1 or TRBD2 (5 bases each). Germline CDR1 MGHRA, CDR2 YSYEKL. The CDR3 consists of 16 residues. V lost 3 bases and J lost 5, with 17 bases in between. The CDR3: CASSHYEGAGDNEQFF. The CDR3 nucleotides read TGCGCCAGCAGCCACTACGAAGGGGCGGGCGACAATGAGCAGTTCTTC.

V usage is TRBV28 and J usage is TRBJ1-4, with D possibly matching TRBD1 (6 bases). V lost 6 bases and J 5 bases, leaving 16 bases between the germline ends. Germline V gives CDR1 MDHEN, CDR2 SYDVKM. The CDR3 spans 15 residues. The CDR3 bases are TGTGCCAGCAGACCCCCGGGACAACGGAATGAAAAACTGTTTTTT. Encoded protein: CASRPPGQRNEKLFF.

The chain couples TRBV7-8 to TRBJ1-2; 7 bases agree with TRBD1. This CDR3 has 15 amino acids. V gave up 3 bases and J gave up 3 bases; unmatched junction bases: 7. Germline loops: CDR1 SGHVS, CDR2 FQNEAQ. Here the CDR3 DNA reads TGTGCCAGCAGCTTCGGGACAGACCTTCACTATGGCTACACCTTC. This gives the protein CASSFGTDLHYGYTF.

The V call is TRBV5-4, the J call TRBJ2-1, with 14 bases identical to TRBD2. The junction had 3 bases not matched to a gene; V was cut back by 4 bases and J by 6 bases. Germline V lookup: CDR1 SGHNT, CDR2 YYREEE (reference sequence). This CDR3 spans 15 amino acids. The CDR3 nucleotides are TGTGCCAGCAGCCCGGGACTAGCGGGAGTCAATGAGCAGTTCTTC. This codes for CASSPGLAGVNEQFF.

The genes are TRBV28 and TRBJ1-5; TRBD1 is a possible D gene (5 bases). The CDR3 sequence is 13 residues long. Germline CDR1 MDHEN, CDR2 SYDVKM. V lost 6 bases to trimming and J lost 6 bases, with 12 bases between them. The CDR3 region has the DNA TGTGCCAGCAGATGGGGGGATTTTCAGCCCCAGCATTTT. Protein sequence: CASRWGDFQPQHF.

CDR3 in DNA: TGTGCCTGCGGGACAGAATTTAACTATGGCTACACCTTC. Translation gives CACGTEFNYGYTF. The chain recombines TRBV30 with TRBJ1-2; 7 nucleotides align to TRBD1. From germline, CDR1 is GTSNPN and CDR2 SVGIG (reference sequence). The CDR3 is made up of 13 amino acids. Trimming removed 6 bases from V and 1 base from J; junction bases left unmatched: 5.

CDR3 sequence (DNA): TGTGCCAGCAGCTTAGTAGGATCGGGCTACACCTTC. As protein: CASSLVGSGYTF. V usage is TRBV7-9 and J usage is TRBJ1-2; D not resolved. Germline assignment: CDR1 SEHNR and CDR2 FQNEAQ (reference sequence). The CDR3 consists of 12 residues. Trimming took off 1 base at V and 8 bases at J, with 8 bases between the two ends.

The chain uses TRBV11-3 and TRBJ2-1; 7 nucleotides line up with TRBD2. The germline CDR1 and CDR2 sequences are SGHNT and YENEEA. The CDR3 runs to 15 residues. V lost 1 base to trimming and J lost 4 bases; unmatched junction nucleotides: 4. The CDR3 sequence is CASSLAGGFYNEQFF. DNA for the CDR3: TGTGCCAGCAGCTTAGCGGGGGGATTTTACAATGAGCAGTTCTTC.

This chain links TRBV28 with TRBJ2-1, with no clear D. The CDR3 is made up of 15 amino acids. The germline V gene has CDR1 MDHEN and CDR2 SYDVKM. Trimming removed 3 bases at V and 7 bases at J, with 16 bases between. The CDR3 sequence: CASSFSRNFKNEQFF. In DNA form, the CDR3 reads TGTGCCAGCAGTTTCTCTCGCAACTTTAAAAATGAGCAGTTCTTC. Full variable domain (missing parts from reference TRBV28 and TRBJ2-1): DVKVTQSSRYLVKRTGEKVFLECVQDMDHENMFWYRQDPGLGLRLIYFSYDVKMKEKGDIPEGYSVSREKKERFSLILESASTNQTSMYLCASSFSRNFKNEQFFGPGTRLTVL.

V usage is TRBV5-5 and J usage is TRBJ1-5; a possible D gene is TRBD1 (5 bases). V shed 0 bases and J shed 3 bases, with 10 bases lying between them. Germline V gives CDR1 SGHKS, CDR2 YYEKEE (reference sequence). The CDR3 runs to 15 residues. This CDR3 is CASSLETVYNQPQHF. As DNA, the CDR3 is TGTGCCAGCAGCTTGGAGACAGTTTACAATCAGCCCCAGCATTTT.

The chain employs TRBV6-5 and TRBJ2-2; D is unclear. The V gene's germline CDR1 is MNHEY and CDR2 SVGAGI. Trimming cost V 6 bases and J 4 bases, with 9 bases left between them. CDR3 size: 13 residues. The CDR3 spells CASSGLTTGELFF. For the CDR3, the DNA is TGTGCCAGCAGCGGCCTAACCACCGGGGAGCTGTTTTTT.

V is TRBV6-5 and J is TRBJ2-3; D could derive from TRBD1 or TRBD2 (5 bases each). This CDR3 spans 16 amino acids. Trimming stripped 2 bases from V and 0 bases from J, with 12 bases between. Germline CDR1 is MNHEY and CDR2 is SVGAGI. The CDR3 reads CASSYGVGPSTDTQYF. The DNA for the CDR3 is TGTGCCAGCAGTTACGGGGTGGGACCTAGCACAGATACGCAGTATTTT.

V is TRBV11-2 and J is TRBJ2-6; D remains ambiguous. Per the germline V gene, CDR1 is SGHAT and CDR2 is FQNNGV. V lost 3 bases, J lost 1 base, and 1 base lay in between. CDR3 length: 13 amino acids. CDR3 region: CASSFSGANVLTF. CDR3 nucleotide sequence: TGTGCCAGCAGCTTTTCTGGGGCCAACGTCCTGACTTTC. The full variable domain, with the rest looked up from reference TRBV11-2 and TRBJ2-6, is EAGVAQSPRYKIIEKRQSVAFWCNPISGHATLYWYQQILGQGPKLLIQFQNNGVVDDSQLPKDRFSAERLKGVDSTLKIQPAKLEDSAVYLCASSFSGANVLTFGAGSRLTVL.

CDR3 DNA sequence: TGCGCCAGCAGCTTGGCACTAGCCGGCGAGCAGTACTTC. This sequence encodes CASSLALAGEQYF. The V and J genes are TRBV5-1 and TRBJ2-7; D might be TRBD2 (6 bases). The V gene's germline CDR1 is SGHRS and CDR2 YFSETQ. The CDR3 extends over 13 amino acids. V was trimmed by 0 bases and J by 6 bases, leaving 10 bases between them.

The V call is TRBV5-1, the J call TRBJ2-1; D is perhaps TRBD2 (6 bases). The CDR3 extends over 15 amino acids. Looked up from germline, CDR1 is SGHRS and CDR2 is YFSETQ. Trimming took 2 bases from V and 0 from J, leaving 9 bases between them. CDR3 region: CASSFGSGSYNEQFF. DNA of the CDR3: TGCGCCAGCAGCTTCGGTAGCGGCTCCTACAATGAGCAGTTCTTC.

The chain employs TRBV7-8 and TRBJ1-4; TRBD1 matches at 7 bases. Germline V lookup: CDR1 SGHVS, CDR2 FQNEAQ. The junction had 12 bases not matched to a gene; V was cut back by 0 bases and J by 5 bases. The CDR3 spans 18 residues. For the CDR3, the DNA is TGTGCCAGCAGCTTAGCGCTTGGGGTAGGGGGCGAAAATGAAAAACTGTTTTTT. Translation: CASSLALGVGGENEKLFF.

V gene TRBV28 combines with J gene TRBJ1-2; possible D gene TRBD1, 6 bases. The CDR3 consists of 16 residues. V gave up 6 bases and J gave up 4 bases, with 21 bases separating them. The germline gives CDR1 MDHEN, CDR2 SYDVKM. DNA for the CDR3: TGTGCCAGCAGACCCAATCAGGCGTACAGGGTCTATGGCTACACCTTC. It yields the protein CASRPNQAYRVYGYTF.

The rearrangement links TRBV11-2 to TRBJ2-7; D not resolved. V lost 2 bases and J 0 bases, leaving 11 bases between the germline ends. CDR1 SGHAT and CDR2 FQNNGV come from the germline V gene. The CDR3 covers 15 residues. CDR3 amino acids: CASSLQSGSSYEQYF. Written as DNA, the CDR3 is TGTGCCAGCAGCTTACAATCAGGATCCTCCTACGAGCAGTACTTC.